The following is a T cell receptor beta chain sequence with its context. Its target is not known. The entry originates in a study of monozygotic twins with inflammatory bowel disease. Study observations and caveats: Discordant twins had repertoire similarity that did not differ from that of concordant twins, possibly from limited power. By inverse Simpson index, TCRbeta diversity was lower in IBD patients than in healthy co-twins. The existence of one strong signal or clonotype linked to IBD lacked support.

CDR1 and CDR2 from the germline V gene are DFQATT and SNEGSKA (reference sequence). The CDR3 has 13 residues. Using eight separate reactions per sample, the authors generated cDNA. TCRdb reanalyzed the 5' RACE reads and collapses them to one entry per CDR3 protein, without DNA. This listing includes fewer than 200,000 distinct CDR3 sequences. Source material: blood. This chain connects TRBV20-1 to TRBJ1-4; TCRdb lists TRBD1, though no DNA is available to test this call. This TCR was recovered from a human donor with ulcerative colitis or Crohn's disease, or a healthy co-twin of an affected twin (not recorded which). CDR3 amino acids: CSASKGYHEKLFF.